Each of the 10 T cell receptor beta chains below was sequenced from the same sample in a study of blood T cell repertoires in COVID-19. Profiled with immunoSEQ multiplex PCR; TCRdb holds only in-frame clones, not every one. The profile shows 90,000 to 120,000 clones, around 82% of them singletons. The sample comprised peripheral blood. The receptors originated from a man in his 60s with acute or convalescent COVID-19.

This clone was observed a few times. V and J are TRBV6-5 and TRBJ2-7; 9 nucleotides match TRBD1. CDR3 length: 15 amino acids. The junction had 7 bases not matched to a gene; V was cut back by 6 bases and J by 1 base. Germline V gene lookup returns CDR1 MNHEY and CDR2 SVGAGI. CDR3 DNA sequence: TGTGCCAGCAGCCGAGACAGGGGGGATTCCTACGAGCAGTACTTC. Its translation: CASSRDRGDSYEQYF.

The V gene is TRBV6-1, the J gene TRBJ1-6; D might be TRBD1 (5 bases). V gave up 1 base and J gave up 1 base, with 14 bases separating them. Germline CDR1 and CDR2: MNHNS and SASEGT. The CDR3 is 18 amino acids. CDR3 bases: TGTGCCAGCAGTGAAGTGGGCAGGGCTTCGTCCTATAATTCACCCCTCCACTTT. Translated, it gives CASSEVGRASSYNSPLHF.

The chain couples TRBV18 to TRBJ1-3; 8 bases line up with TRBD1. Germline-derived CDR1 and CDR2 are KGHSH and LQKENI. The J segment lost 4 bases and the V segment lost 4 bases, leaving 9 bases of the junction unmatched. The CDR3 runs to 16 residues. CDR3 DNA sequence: TGTGCCAGCTCACTCGACAGGGGATCCAGCGGAAACACCATATATTTT. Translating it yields CASSLDRGSSGNTIYF.

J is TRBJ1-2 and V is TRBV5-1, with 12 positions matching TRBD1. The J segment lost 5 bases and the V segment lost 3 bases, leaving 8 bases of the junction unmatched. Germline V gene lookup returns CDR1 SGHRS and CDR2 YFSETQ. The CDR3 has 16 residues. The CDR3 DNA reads TGCGCCAGCAGCTCTTCCGGGACAGGGGGCGATTATGGCTACACCTTC. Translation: CASSSSGTGGDYGYTF.

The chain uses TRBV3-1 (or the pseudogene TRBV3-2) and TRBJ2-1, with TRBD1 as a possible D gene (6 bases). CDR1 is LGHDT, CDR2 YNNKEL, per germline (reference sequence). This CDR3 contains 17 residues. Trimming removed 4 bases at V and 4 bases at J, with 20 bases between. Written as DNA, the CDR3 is TGTGCCAGCAGCCCCTCGGACAGATCCCTAAGTTACAATGAGCAGTTCTTC. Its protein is CASSPSDRSLSYNEQFF.

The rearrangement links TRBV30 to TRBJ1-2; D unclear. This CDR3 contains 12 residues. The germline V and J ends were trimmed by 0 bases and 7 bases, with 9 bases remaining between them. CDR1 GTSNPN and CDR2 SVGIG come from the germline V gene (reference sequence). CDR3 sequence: CAWSVQSGGYTF. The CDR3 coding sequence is TGTGCCTGGAGTGTACAATCTGGTGGCTACACCTTC.

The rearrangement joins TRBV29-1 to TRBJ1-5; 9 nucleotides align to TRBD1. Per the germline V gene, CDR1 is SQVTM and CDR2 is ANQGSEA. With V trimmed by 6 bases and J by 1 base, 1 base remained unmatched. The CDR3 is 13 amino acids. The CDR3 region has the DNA TGCAGCGTCGGACAGGGGAGCAATCAGCCCCAGCATTTT. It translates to CSVGQGSNQPQHF.

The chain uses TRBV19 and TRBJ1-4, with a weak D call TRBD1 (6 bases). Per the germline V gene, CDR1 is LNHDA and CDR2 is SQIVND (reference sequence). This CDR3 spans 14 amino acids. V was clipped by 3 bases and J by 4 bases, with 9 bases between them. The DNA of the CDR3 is TGTGCCAGTAGTATGGACAGAGATAATGAAAAACTGTTTTTT. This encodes CASSMDRDNEKLFF. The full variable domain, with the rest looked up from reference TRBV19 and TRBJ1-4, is DGGITQSPKYLFRKEGQNVTLSCEQNLNHDAMYWYRQDPGQGLRLIYYSQIVNDFQKGDIAEGYSVSREKKESFPLTVTSAQKNPTAFYLCASSMDRDNEKLFFGSGTQLSVL.

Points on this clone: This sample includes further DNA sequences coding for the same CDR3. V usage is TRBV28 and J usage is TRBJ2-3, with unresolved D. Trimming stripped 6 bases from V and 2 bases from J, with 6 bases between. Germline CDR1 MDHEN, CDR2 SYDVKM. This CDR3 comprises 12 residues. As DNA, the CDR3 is TGTGCCAGCAGCCTTCTCACAGATACGCAGTATTTT. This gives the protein CASSLLTDTQYF.

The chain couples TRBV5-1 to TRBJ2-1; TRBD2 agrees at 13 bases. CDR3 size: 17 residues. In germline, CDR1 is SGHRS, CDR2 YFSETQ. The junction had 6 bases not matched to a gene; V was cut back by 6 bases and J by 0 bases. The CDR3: CASKLAGGPDSYNEQFF. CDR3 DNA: TGCGCCAGCAAACTAGCGGGGGGGCCCGACTCCTACAATGAGCAGTTCTTC.